This entry is about one TCR beta chain. Sequencing used immunoSEQ multiplex PCR; TCRdb keeps in-frame clones, though not all of them. The sample lists tens of thousands of clones; around 93% were seen once. The entry originates in a study of technical replicates of blood from a few donors. The receptor was isolated from a human donor in good health. What was sequenced was T cells isolated from PBMCs.

Written as DNA, the CDR3 is TGCGCCAGCAGCCAAGATAGGGAGCGGGAGGGTTTTGAGCAGTTCTTC. Translating gives CASSQDREREGFEQFF. This chain joins TRBV4-1 and TRBJ2-1, with 10 bases fitting TRBD2. The CDR3 spans 16 residues. Germline values: CDR1 MGHRA, CDR2 YSYEKL. V lost 0 bases, J lost 9 bases, and 8 bases stayed unmatched.